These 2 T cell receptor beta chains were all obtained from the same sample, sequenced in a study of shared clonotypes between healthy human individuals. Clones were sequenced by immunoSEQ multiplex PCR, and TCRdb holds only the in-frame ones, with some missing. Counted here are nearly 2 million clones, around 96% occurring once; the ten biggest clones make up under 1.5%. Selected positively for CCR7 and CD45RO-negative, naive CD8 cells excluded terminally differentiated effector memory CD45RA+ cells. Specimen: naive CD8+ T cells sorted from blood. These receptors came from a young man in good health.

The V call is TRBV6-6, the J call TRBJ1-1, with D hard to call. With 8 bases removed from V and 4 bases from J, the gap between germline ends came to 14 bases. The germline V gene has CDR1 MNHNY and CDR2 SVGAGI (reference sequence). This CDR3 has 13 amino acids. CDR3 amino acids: CASEAGRSTEAFF. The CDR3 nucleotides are TGTGCCAGCGAGGCGGGGAGGAGCACTGAAGCTTTCTTT.

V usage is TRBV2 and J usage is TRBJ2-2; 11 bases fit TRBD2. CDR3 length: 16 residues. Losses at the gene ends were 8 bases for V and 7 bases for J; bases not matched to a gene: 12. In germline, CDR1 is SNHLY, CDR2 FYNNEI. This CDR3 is CASGLAGGVGGGELFF. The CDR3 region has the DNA TGTGCCAGCGGGCTAGCGGGAGGCGTGGGGGGCGGGGAGCTGTTTTTT.